The 10 T cell receptor beta chains below all came from one sample that was sequenced in a study of blood T cell repertoires in COVID-19 (dated by TCRdb to 2020 to 2021). The method behind the library was the immunoSEQ multiplex PCR assay. In TCRdb, the immuneACCESS table is reduced to in-frame sequences with V and J assigned. These tables do not hold every clone; where another copy was compared, an unresolved V gene accounts for under half, and the others remain unexplained. The sample yields some 130,000 clones; more than 70% were counted once. Under 15% of the sample goes to the ten largest clones. Sample: peripheral blood. The receptors originated from a woman aged 25-40 years who had recovered from COVID-19.

This sequence joins TRBV19 and TRBJ1-6; the match to TRBD1 covers 7 bases. Per germline, CDR1 LNHDA and CDR2 SQIVND (reference sequence). The CDR3 is 16 residues long. The J segment lost 9 bases and the V segment lost 8 bases, leaving 16 bases of the junction unmatched. The CDR3 loop is CASSDQGVAPGSPLHF. In DNA, the CDR3 is TGTGCCAGTTCCGACCAGGGGGTGGCTCCCGGTTCACCCCTCCACTTT.

V gene TRBV6-1 combines with J gene TRBJ2-7; 7 nucleotides agree with TRBD2. The CDR3 extends over 17 amino acids. V lost 2 bases, J lost 2 bases, and 12 bases stayed unmatched. Germline V gene data show CDR1 as MNHNS and CDR2 as SASEGT. CDR3 in DNA: TGTGCCAGCAGTGAACTGTCCCCGGCGGGAGTCACCTACGAGCAGTACTTC. Encoded protein: CASSELSPAGVTYEQYF.

This chain connects TRBV27 to TRBJ2-2, with TRBD2 identical over 13 bases. CDR1 and CDR2 (germline): MNHEY, SMNVEV (reference sequence). The CDR3 covers 16 residues. With V trimmed by 6 bases and J by 9 bases, 10 bases remained unmatched. This chain's CDR3 is CASSPPGLAGVRELFF. DNA of the CDR3: TGTGCCAGCAGCCCACCCGGACTAGCGGGAGTACGGGAGCTGTTTTTT.

The chain links TRBV20-1 to TRBJ2-5; no clear D. With 3 bases removed from V and 3 bases from J, the gap between germline ends came to 5 bases. Per germline, CDR1 DFQATT and CDR2 SNEGSKA (reference sequence). This CDR3 contains 11 residues. In DNA, the CDR3 is TGCAGTGCTAGCCGAGAAGAGACCCAGTACTTC. It yields the protein CSASREETQYF.

The V gene is TRBV5-4, the J gene TRBJ2-1, with a tentative D call TRBD1 (6 bases). The CDR3 is made up of 12 amino acids. Germline loops: CDR1 SGHNT, CDR2 YYREEE (reference sequence). Deletions cut 4 bases from V and 6 bases from J, with 8 bases between. In DNA, the CDR3 is TGTGCCAGCAGCGGACAGTTCAATGAGCAGTTCTTC. It yields the protein CASSGQFNEQFF.

V is TRBV14 and J is TRBJ2-4; a possible D gene is TRBD2 (6 bases). Per germline, CDR1 SGHDN and CDR2 FVKESK. Between the trimmed V and J ends, which lost 2 bases and 9 bases, there was a span of 17 bases. The length of the CDR3 is 15 residues. The CDR3 coding sequence is TGTGCCAGCAGCCAACAACCCCTAGTGGGGGGCATTCAGTACTTC. Translating it yields CASSQQPLVGGIQYF.

V and J are TRBV6-1 and TRBJ2-7; no reliable D call. CDR3 size: 14 residues. Per the germline V gene, CDR1 is MNHNS and CDR2 is SASEGT. Deletions cut 5 bases from V and 1 base from J, with 12 bases between. CDR3 protein: CASSSISGSYEQYF. CDR3 in DNA: TGTGCCAGCAGTTCTATATCCGGGTCCTACGAGCAGTACTTC.

The chain combines TRBV3-1 (or the pseudogene TRBV3-2) with TRBJ1-1; TRBD1 matches at 7 bases. The junction had 9 bases not matched to a gene; V was cut back by 6 bases and J by 11 bases. The CDR3 has 12 amino acids. The germline V gene encodes CDR1 LGHDT and CDR2 YNNKEL (reference sequence). In DNA, the CDR3 is TGTGCCAGCAGTCGGACAGGACTTGAGGCTTTCTTT. This encodes CASSRTGLEAFF.

This clone was observed once. V usage is TRBV6-6 and J usage is TRBJ2-3; tentatively, D is TRBD2 (7 bases). Trimming left V 0 bases short and J 1 base short, with 11 bases between. This CDR3 region has 16 residues. Looked up from germline, CDR1 is MNHNY and CDR2 is SVGAGI (reference sequence). The CDR3 nucleotides read TGTGCCAGCAGTTACTCGGGGGGGCCTGGCACAGATACGCAGTATTTT. Translating gives CASSYSGGPGTDTQYF.

CDR3 loop: CASSKTGASYNEQFF. CDR3 nucleotides: TGTGCCAGCAGCAAGACAGGGGCCTCCTACAATGAGCAGTTCTTC. The rearrangement uses TRBV5-5 and TRBJ2-1; 8 bases align to TRBD1. Germline V gene lookup returns CDR1 SGHKS and CDR2 YYEKEE (reference sequence). Trimming at V came to 4 bases and at J to 0 bases, leaving 3 bases not matched to a gene. CDR3 length equals 15 residues.